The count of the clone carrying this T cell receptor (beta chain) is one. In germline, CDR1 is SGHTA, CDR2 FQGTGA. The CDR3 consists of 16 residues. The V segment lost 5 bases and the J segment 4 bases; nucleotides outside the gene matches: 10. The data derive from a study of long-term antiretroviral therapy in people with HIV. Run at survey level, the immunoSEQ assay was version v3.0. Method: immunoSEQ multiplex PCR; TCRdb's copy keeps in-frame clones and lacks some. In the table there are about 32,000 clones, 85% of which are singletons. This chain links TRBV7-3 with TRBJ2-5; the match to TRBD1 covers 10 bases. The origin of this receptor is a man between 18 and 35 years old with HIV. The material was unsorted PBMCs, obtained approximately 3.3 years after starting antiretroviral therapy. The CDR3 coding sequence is TGTGCCAGCAGCCTCTTGACAGGGGGCATGGGAGAGACCCAGTACTTC. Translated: CASSLLTGGMGETQYF.